Here is one TCR beta chain with its context. What it binds is not known. The CDR3 consists of 14 residues. V was cut by 4 bases and J by 6 bases, with 14 bases left in between. Germline assignment: CDR1 MNHEY and CDR2 SMNVEV (reference sequence). The protocol was immunoSEQ multiplex PCR, while the TCRdb copy is restricted to in-frame clones and leaves out a portion. This repertoire shows about a million clones, approximately 77% found once; its top ten account for 0.85% to 1%. The sample originates from a study of shared clonotypes between healthy human individuals. Study outcomes and limitations: In the sorted subsets, rarefaction showed sequencing was incomplete despite large depth.

The material sequenced was memory CD4+ T cells from PBMCs. The subset: CD45RA-negative fraction. The TCR sequence derives from a man between 18 and 29 years old in good health. Some clones in this sample may be carry-over from other donors' samples. The chain links TRBV27 to TRBJ2-3, with a tentative D call TRBD2 (6 bases). CDR3 residues: CASSYIRDFDTQYF. The CDR3 DNA sequence: TGTGCCAGCAGTTATATCCGGGACTTCGATACGCAGTATTTT.